This entry is about one T cell receptor beta chain. The target of this receptor is not known. Base qualities are not provided; no much larger clone lies one nucleotide away. Receptors were amplified or captured by 5' RACE. The sequencer listed for this sample is Illumina HiSeq 2000. Template switching introduced a universal primer binding site; the final cDNA contained a unique molecular identifier, enabling accurate counting of TCR cDNA molecules. First-strand cDNA for TCR alpha and beta chains was synthesized from specific primers in the conserved constant-segment region. To control for contamination, each cDNA library was double barcoded with a SMART-Mk sample barcode plus Illumina barcodes. TruSeq adapter sequences, together with Illumina sample barcodes, were added in two successive PCR steps. Sequencing of the TCR alpha and beta cDNA libraries was done on the Illumina HiSeq platform using custom primers. In the original analysis: MiGEC was used to process raw reads and extract unique molecular identifiers, and MiXCR was used to find CDR3 positions. Recombination models were inferred per individual with the repgenHMM and IGoR tools using an EM algorithm. The tcR package in R was used for shared clonotype analysis, with sharing normalized by the product of cloneset sizes. To study raw recombination free of thymic and clonal selection effects, out-of-frame nonproductive sequences were analyzed. TCRdb trimmed the raw reads at Q25, called clones with MiXCR and kept productive beta chains. CDR3 protein duplicates are merged, each entry listing the most common genes and DNA. The V and J calls shown here were made by TCRdb, not taken from the authors' results. In this sample the table shows around 300,000 distinct CDR3 sequences, 8% to 9% of which occur a single time. Clones ranked in the top ten supply around 2.1% of the sample.

The record originates from a study of identical twins (TCRdb year 2016). Some background on the complete study: The study deep-sequenced TCR alpha and beta repertoires from monozygotic twins, unrelated adults of various ages and cord blood to test whether fetal clonotypes persist. To rule out contamination, replicate twin experiments were performed at different times with different library preparation protocols.

The CDR3, from cysteine to phenylalanine, totals 16 residues. Only the CDR3 part of the read is kept: 48 bases, read in frame from the first base. CDR1 MDHEN and CDR2 SYDVKM were looked up in the germline V gene. Clipping removes 8 bases from V and 4 bases from J, with 9 as the unmatched junction base count. Every donor in the study was a healthy Caucasian. Three pairs of female monozygotic twins, all aged about 18 to 29 years, made up the twin cohort. Miltenyi CD45RO+ enrichment and human naive T-cell isolation kits were used to isolate memory (CD45RO+) and naive T cells from PBMC. Results and caveats for the whole study, not just this receptor: Invariant T cells such as MAIT and iNKT could partly confound zero-insertion analyses, although diverse VJ usage argued against such confounding for most clonotypes. Compared with coincidental sharing between unrelated individuals, out-of-frame TCR alpha sequences shared between twins showed an excess of sequences with low generation probability. In monozygotic twins, recombination models systematically underestimated out-of-frame TCR alpha sharing, but the models matched the sharing seen between unrelated individuals. Excess twin sharing in beta out-of-frame sequences was weaker because fewer shared sequences lowered the signal-to-noise ratio. Abundant cord blood beta clonotypes carried fewer insertions; young adult naive repertoires showed a weaker similar trend, while memory repertoires showed none. Because the same donors could not be followed over many years, the conclusions depended on cross-sectional statistical analysis.

These data were also filed under a second study, of yellow fever vaccine responses in identical twins. In that second paper, the authors write: The T cell response to vaccination in identical twins was reported by the authors to appear partly convergent and partly personalized. Focusing on identical twins, the study followed the T cell clones that responded to the vaccine, and did so with precision.

The TCR comes from a woman aged 18-29 years in good health. Sequences were obtained from memory (CD45RO+) T cells sorted from blood. What the cell subset or site label conveys for this sample: CD45RO+ enriched T cells. The chain uses TRBV28 and TRBJ2-1, and 12 bases in between align with TRBD1. The DNA reads as follows: TGTGCCAGCGGAGGGACAGGGGGCGTTCGGTACAATGAGCAGTTCTTC. The translation is CASGGTGGVRYNEQFF. With the portions outside the CDR3 filled from the reference TRBV28 and TRBJ2-1 genes, the complete variable region becomes DVKVTQSSRYLVKRTGEKVFLECVQDMDHENMFWYRQDPGLGLRLIYFSYDVKMKEKGDIPEGYSVSREKKERFSLILESASTNQTSMYLCASGGTGGVRYNEQFFGPGTRLTVL.